The 25 T cell receptor beta chains below come from one sample, sequenced in a study of T cell repertoires in cytomegalovirus infection. One entry per CDR3 protein results from TCRdb running MiXCR on the reads. Among about 230,000 distinct CDR3 sequences listed, roughly 22% were seen once. What was sequenced was CD8+ T cells from PBMCs. These receptors were taken from a human donor in good health (CMV status not recorded). Some clones in this sample may be carry-over from other donors' samples.

The chain uses TRBV4-1 and TRBJ2-7; 9 bases align to TRBD2. Germline CDR1 is MGHRA and CDR2 is YSYEKL. Trimming at V came to 0 bases and at J to 2 bases, leaving 2 bases not matched to a gene. The CDR3 length is 15 residues. In DNA, the CDR3 is TGCGCCAGCAGCCAAGATAGCGGGGGCACCTACGAGCAGTACTTC. Its protein is CASSQDSGGTYEQYF.

There are a few counts of this clonotype. The chain is built from TRBV12-3 or TRBV12-4 and TRBJ1-2, with 11 bases aligning to TRBD1. The J segment lost 6 bases and the V segment lost 3 bases, leaving 6 bases of the junction unmatched. This CDR3 spans 15 amino acids. The DNA of the CDR3 is TGTGCCAGCAGTTTGTGGGACAGGGGGATAGATGGCTACACCTTC. Amino acid sequence: CASSLWDRGIDGYTF.

This clonotype was seen many times. For the CDR3, the DNA is TGTGCCAGTAGTATCCCCTGGACAGGGGGTAGCGCCGGGGAGCTGTTTTTT. It codes for CASSIPWTGGSAGELFF. The chain links TRBV19 to TRBJ2-2, with 10 bases matching TRBD1. With 3 bases clipped from V and 6 bases from J, the junction kept 10 bases outside the gene matches. Per germline, CDR1 LNHDA and CDR2 SQIVND (reference sequence). The CDR3 is made up of 17 amino acids.

This clonotype was counted a few times. CDR3 region: CASSFTGTGGQYF. CDR3 sequence (DNA): TGTGCCAGCAGTTTTACCGGGACAGGGGGACAGTACTTC. The V gene is TRBV6-5, the J gene TRBJ2-7; 11 nucleotides align to TRBD1. J gave up 10 bases and V 4 bases, and 6 bases lay outside the gene matches. Germline values: CDR1 MNHEY, CDR2 SVGAGI. CDR3 size: 13 residues.

V is TRBV6-2 or TRBV6-3 and J is TRBJ2-3; no clear D. Germline V lookup: CDR1 MNHEY, CDR2 SVGEGT. The CDR3 sequence is 15 residues long. V was clipped by 6 bases and J by 2 bases, with 15 bases between them. This chain's CDR3 is CASRHLGSYTDTQYF. The CDR3 DNA reads as TGTGCCAGCAGACACCTCGGCTCCTACACAGATACGCAGTATTTT.

This clonotype was seen many times. The rearrangement joins TRBV12-3 or TRBV12-4 to TRBJ1-5; 9 bases align to TRBD1. The CDR3 has 16 residues. The junction had 8 bases not matched to a gene; V was cut back by 5 bases and J by 3 bases. The CDR3, as DNA: TGTGCCAGCAGTCTTTACAGGGGGCGGGTCAATCAGCCCCAGCATTTT. This codes for CASSLYRGRVNQPQHF.

This clonotype was counted only a few times. The chain joins TRBV5-6 to TRBJ2-7; D remains unclear. V was trimmed by 1 base and J by 2 bases, leaving 7 bases between them. The CDR3 sequence is 13 residues long. The germline CDR1 and CDR2 sequences are SGHDT and YYEEEE. The CDR3: CASSLFQAYEQYF. CDR3 DNA: TGTGCCAGCAGCTTGTTCCAGGCCTACGAGCAGTACTTC.

This clonotype has a handful of counts. V is TRBV12-3 or TRBV12-4 and J is TRBJ2-1; D may correspond to TRBD1 or TRBD2 (6 bases each). Trimming stripped 7 bases from V and 6 bases from J, with 13 bases between. The CDR3 covers 13 residues. CDR3 nucleotides: TGTGCCAGCAACTTGGGGGGCCTCAATGAGCAGTTCTTC. This gives the protein CASNLGGLNEQFF.

The chain carries TRBV28 and TRBJ1-4, with D unclear. Trimming removed 1 base from V and 7 bases from J, with 13 bases in between. The germline V gene encodes CDR1 MDHEN and CDR2 SYDVKM. The CDR3 spans 15 residues. CDR3 sequence (DNA): TGTGCCAGCAGTTTATTGCCAGCTGTGTCTGAAAAACTGTTTTTT. This gives the protein CASSLLPAVSEKLFF.

There are a few counts of this clonotype. The chain has TRBV7-9 and TRBJ1-5; TRBD1 might be the D (5 bases). The length of the CDR3 is 17 residues. CDR1 and CDR2 (germline): SEHNR, FQNEAQ (reference sequence). Trimming pared 5 bases from V and 0 bases from J, leaving 17 bases between. For the CDR3, the DNA is TGTGCCAGCAGCGACGACTTGACAGCGTATAGCAATCAGCCCCAGCATTTT. It codes for CASSDDLTAYSNQPQHF.

A note on this clonotype: A much larger clone differs from this one at a single base, so this may be a read error. The gene calls are TRBV7-2 and TRBJ2-7; the D is unclear. Germline-derived CDR1 and CDR2 are SGHTA and FQGNSA. The CDR3 extends over 13 amino acids. Trimming took off 5 bases at V and 4 bases at J, with 12 bases between the two ends. CDR3 amino acids: CASSAAVGYEQYF. The CDR3 coding sequence is TGTGCCAGCAGCGCTGCGGTGGGATACGAGCAGTACTTC.

The rearrangement links TRBV9 to TRBJ2-3; a possible D gene is TRBD2 (7 bases). The CDR3 spans 16 residues. V was clipped by 6 bases and J by 0 bases, with 17 bases between them. Germline V lookup: CDR1 SGDLS, CDR2 YYNGEE. The CDR3 nucleotides read TGTGCCAGCACCCTAGGGGGGGGCCCTAGCACAGATACGCAGTATTTT. Its protein is CASTLGGGPSTDTQYF.

This chain links TRBV2 with TRBJ2-3; 14 bases agree with TRBD2. With 6 bases clipped from V and 0 bases from J, the junction kept 11 bases outside the gene matches. This CDR3 region has 19 residues. Germline V gives CDR1 SNHLY, CDR2 FYNNEI. CDR3 region: CASSRLGTSGGRSTDTQYF. The CDR3 nucleotides read TGTGCCAGCAGCCGGCTTGGGACTAGCGGGGGCCGCAGCACAGATACGCAGTATTTT.

This rearrangement joins TRBV29-1 to TRBJ2-7, with 7 bases fitting TRBD1. Germline V gene data show CDR1 as SQVTM and CDR2 as ANQGSEA. With 5 bases clipped from V and 3 bases from J, the junction kept 4 bases outside the gene matches. This CDR3 is 12 amino acids long. The CDR3 sequence is CSVSDRDYEQYF. The CDR3 bases are TGCAGCGTTTCCGACAGGGACTACGAGCAGTACTTC.

In its sample, this clonotype was seen many times. The V call is TRBV7-9, the J call TRBJ2-1; 10 bases match TRBD1. Germline V CDR1 and CDR2: SEHNR, FQNEAQ (reference sequence). The CDR3 contains 15 residues. The J segment lost 8 bases and the V segment lost 5 bases, leaving 9 bases of the junction unmatched. The CDR3 nucleotides are TGTGCCAGCAGCCCGACAGGGGGCGCGGTCGATGAGCAGTTCTTC. It codes for CASSPTGGAVDEQFF. The whole variable domain, filled in from reference TRBV7-9 and TRBJ2-1, reads DTGVSQNPRHKITKRGQNVTFRCDPISEHNRLYWYRQTLGQGPEFLTYFQNEAQLEKSRLLSDRFSAERPKGSFSTLEIQRTEQGDSAMYLCASSPTGGAVDEQFFGPGTRLTVL.

V and J are TRBV5-1 and TRBJ1-1; D ambiguous. Germline CDR1 and CDR2: SGHRS and YFSETQ. There are 11 residues in the CDR3. With 0 bases removed from V and 8 bases from J, the gap between germline ends came to 5 bases. CDR3 residues: CASSLGHEAFF. DNA of the CDR3: TGCGCCAGCAGCTTGGGCCACGAAGCTTTCTTT.

The rearrangement links TRBV7-8 to TRBJ1-5; D not resolved. V was cut by 5 bases and J by 3 bases, with 14 bases left in between. The germline V gene has CDR1 SGHVS and CDR2 FQNEAQ. This CDR3 has 15 residues. The CDR3 spells CASSHYEGSNQPQHF. The CDR3 region has the DNA TGTGCCAGCAGCCACTACGAGGGATCCAATCAGCCCCAGCATTTT.

This clonotype was detected many times. The J gene is TRBJ1-2, the V gene TRBV12-3 or TRBV12-4; D unresolved. The CDR3 extends over 11 amino acids. V gave up 1 base and J gave up 5 bases, with 2 bases separating them. The CDR3 loop reads CASSLGYGYTF. CDR3 in DNA: TGTGCCAGCAGTTTAGGGTATGGCTACACCTTC.

Note on this clonotype: A much bigger clone sits one base away, suggesting this may be a read error. CDR3 loop: CASSDSVYEQYF. The DNA of the CDR3 is TGTGCCAGCTCAGACAGCGTATACGAGCAGTACTTC. The rearrangement links TRBV6-2 or TRBV6-3 to TRBJ2-7; maybe TRBD1 (5 bases). The CDR3 runs 12 residues. V was trimmed by 8 bases and J by 4 bases, leaving 12 bases between them. From germline, CDR1 is MNHEY and CDR2 SVGEGT.

In its sample, this clonotype was seen a few times. This CDR3 is CASTSTAVATSGIKNTGELFF. The CDR3 coding sequence is TGTGCCAGCACCTCTACCGCCGTGGCGACTAGCGGGATTAAGAACACCGGGGAGCTGTTTTTT. This sequence joins TRBV7-9 and TRBJ2-2, with 11 nucleotides matching TRBD2. The V and J ends lost 7 bases and 1 base, in that order; junction bases with no gene match: 20. The CDR3 has 21 amino acids. Germline CDR1 reads SEHNR; CDR2 reads FQNEAQ (reference sequence).

With regard to this clonotype: A much more abundant neighbour one base away suggests this may be a read error. The J gene is TRBJ2-2, the V gene TRBV7-8; D call uncertain. CDR3 length: 14 residues. Per germline, CDR1 SGHVS and CDR2 FQNEAQ. V dropped 2 bases and J dropped 6 bases, with 10 bases sitting between them. The CDR3 sequence: CASSLLLYSGELFF. In DNA form, the CDR3 reads TGTGCCAGCAGCTTACTGCTTTACTCCGGGGAGCTGTTTTTT.

This rearrangement joins TRBV2 to TRBJ2-7; 7 nucleotides match TRBD1. J was trimmed by 4 bases and V by 5 bases; bases with no gene match: 8. This CDR3 spans 14 amino acids. The germline V gene encodes CDR1 SNHLY and CDR2 FYNNEI. The CDR3 coding sequence is TGTGCCAGCAGTTTACCGGGACAGCAGTACGAGCAGTACTTC. Translated, it gives CASSLPGQQYEQYF. The variable domain in full, completed from reference TRBV2 and TRBJ2-7, reads EPEVTQTPSHQVTQMGQEVILRCVPISNHLYFYWYRQILGQKVEFLVSFYNNEISEKSEIFDDQFSVERPDGSNFTLKIRSTKLEDSAMYFCASSLPGQQYEQYFGPGTRLTVT.

This clonotype was counted only a few times. The chain links TRBV6-8 to TRBJ1-5; tentative D call: TRBD1 (5 bases). Per germline, CDR1 MNHGY and CDR2 SAAAGT. Trimming stripped 8 bases from V and 0 bases from J, with 17 bases between. This CDR3 region has 16 residues. Here the CDR3 DNA reads TGTGCCAGCCGCGGGCGGGGGACGGGTAGCAATCAGCCCCAGCATTTT. This codes for CASRGRGTGSNQPQHF.

V gene TRBV7-6 combines with J gene TRBJ2-7, with D perhaps TRBD1 or TRBD2 (6 bases each). V dropped 5 bases and J dropped 5 bases, with 13 bases sitting between them. Germline CDR1 reads SGHVS; CDR2 reads FNYEAQ. The CDR3 totals 13 residues. DNA for the CDR3: TGTGCCAGCAGCGCCCCGGGGGCCAACGAGCAGTACTTC. Protein sequence: CASSAPGANEQYF.

This clonotype was counted ten times or more. The V and J genes are TRBV7-9 and TRBJ2-1; D perhaps matches TRBD1 (6 bases). This CDR3 contains 14 residues. The ends were cut back, 1 base at V and 3 bases at J, with 7 bases in the middle. Germline loops: CDR1 SEHNR, CDR2 FQNEAQ (reference sequence). The CDR3 loop reads CASSLEDSYNEQFF. CDR3 coding DNA: TGTGCCAGCAGCTTAGAGGACAGCTACAATGAGCAGTTCTTC.